The next 19 T cell receptor beta chains were all read from a single sample in a study of blood T cell repertoires in COVID-19. TCRdb's copy holds only in-frame clones and misses some; the assay was immunoSEQ multiplex PCR. The table lists 65,000 to 80,000 clones, 75% to 90% of them singletons. Material for sequencing was peripheral blood. All receptors come from a human donor in a cohort sampled during active COVID-19.

This clone was observed a handful of times. The V gene is TRBV6-1, the J gene TRBJ1-5; D is undetermined. This CDR3 comprises 13 residues. Trimming stripped 3 bases from V and 3 bases from J, with 6 bases between. Germline V gives CDR1 MNHNS, CDR2 SASEGT. The CDR3 coding sequence is TGTGCCAGCAGTGATACATTCAATCAGCCCCAGCATTTT. Translated: CASSDTFNQPQHF.

The genes are TRBV2 and TRBJ1-3; TRBD1 matches at 9 bases. V gave up 4 bases and J gave up 2 bases; unmatched junction bases: 9. The germline V gene encodes CDR1 SNHLY and CDR2 FYNNEI. This CDR3 comprises 17 residues. CDR3 region: CASSGGQGHQTGNTIYF. The CDR3 DNA sequence: TGTGCCAGCAGTGGCGGACAGGGGCATCAGACTGGAAACACCATATATTTT. The complete variable domain, with remaining parts taken from reference TRBV2 and TRBJ1-3, reads EPEVTQTPSHQVTQMGQEVILRCVPISNHLYFYWYRQILGQKVEFLVSFYNNEISEKSEIFDDQFSVERPDGSNFTLKIRSTKLEDSAMYFCASSGGQGHQTGNTIYFGEGSWLTVV.

On this clone: Mismatch with germline at one junction end may stem from a read error. This chain connects TRBV2 to TRBJ2-1, with D possibly being TRBD2 (5 bases). The CDR3 extends over 13 amino acids. The germline CDR1 and CDR2 sequences are SNHLY and FYNNEI. For the CDR3, the DNA is TGTGCCACCCTTATTGAGACTACCAATAAGCAGTTCTTC. Its translation: CATLIETTNKQFF.

The rearrangement uses TRBV6-5 and TRBJ2-5; D may be TRBD2 (5 bases). Trimming removed 6 bases at V and 5 bases at J, with 10 bases between. There are 12 residues in the CDR3. CDR1 MNHEY and CDR2 SVGAGI come from the germline V gene. Here the CDR3 reads CASRDTGETQYF. The CDR3 nucleotides read TGTGCCAGCAGAGACACGGGGGAGACCCAGTACTTC.

This chain links TRBV28 with TRBJ1-4, with D hard to call. Per germline, CDR1 MDHEN and CDR2 SYDVKM. Trimming took 8 bases from V and 0 from J, leaving 7 bases between them. The CDR3 has 13 amino acids. In nucleotides, the CDR3 is TGTGCCAGCCTGGAGGCAACTAATGAAAAACTGTTTTTT. Encoded protein: CASLEATNEKLFF.

This chain uses TRBV9 with TRBJ1-2; TRBD1 matches at 7 bases. From germline, CDR1 is SGDLS and CDR2 YYNGEE. After removal of 4 bases from V and 7 bases from J, the junction contained 10 bases not matched to a gene. The CDR3 sequence is 14 residues long. CDR3 loop: CASSLERGLRGYTF. The CDR3 DNA reads TGTGCCAGCAGCCTAGAAAGGGGGCTTCGTGGCTACACCTTC. Based on the CDR3 plus reference TRBV9 and TRBJ1-2, the full variable domain is DSGVTQTPKHLITATGQRVTLRCSPRSGDLSVYWYQQSLDQGLQFLIQYYNGEERAKGNILERFSAQQFPDLHSELNLSSLELGDSALYFCASSLERGLRGYTFGSGTRLTVV.

The chain links TRBV20-1 to TRBJ2-5; 9 nucleotides agree with TRBD1. The CDR3 is 15 residues long. Trimming cost V 3 bases and J 6 bases; bases outside gene matches: 11. The germline CDR1 and CDR2 sequences are DFQATT and SNEGSKA (reference sequence). CDR3 bases: TGCAGTGCTAGTACCGGGACAGGGAGCGGAAAGACCCAGTACTTC. This sequence encodes CSASTGTGSGKTQYF.

The V gene is TRBV14, the J gene TRBJ2-7; TRBD2 matches at 7 bases. V lost 0 bases, J lost 6 bases, and 8 bases stayed unmatched. Germline values: CDR1 SGHDN, CDR2 FVKESK. CDR3 length: 15 amino acids. Here the CDR3 reads CASSQDTAGVSEQYF. The CDR3 DNA reads as TGTGCCAGCAGCCAAGATACCGCGGGAGTTAGCGAGCAGTACTTC.

The rearrangement links TRBV15 to TRBJ1-6; 7 bases are shared with TRBD1. Trimming removed 0 bases from V and 10 bases from J; junction bases left unmatched: 6. There are 15 residues in the CDR3. CDR1 LNHNV and CDR2 YYDKDF come from the germline V gene (reference sequence). This chain's CDR3 is CATSRDVQGKSPLHF. The CDR3, as DNA: TGTGCCACCAGCAGAGATGTACAGGGGAAGTCACCCCTCCACTTT. The variable domain in full, completed from reference TRBV15 and TRBJ1-6, reads DAMVIQNPRYQVTQFGKPVTLSCSQTLNHNVMYWYQQKSSQAPKLLFHYYDKDFNNEADTPDNFQSRRPNTSFCFLDIRSPGLGDTAMYLCATSRDVQGKSPLHFGNGTRLTVT.

The rearrangement uses TRBV7-3 and TRBJ2-7; 7 nucleotides line up with TRBD1. The CDR3 runs to 15 residues. From germline, CDR1 is SGHTA and CDR2 FQGTGA. V was clipped by 5 bases and J by 4 bases; unmatched bases: 11. CDR3 loop: CASSANRGSVYEQYF. The CDR3 DNA follows: TGTGCCAGCAGCGCAAACAGGGGCTCCGTGTACGAGCAGTACTTC.

This chain uses TRBV5-4 with TRBJ1-2; TRBD1 aligns across 7 bases. V gave up 0 bases and J gave up 4 bases; unmatched junction bases: 12. Germline assignment: CDR1 SGHNT and CDR2 YYREEE (reference sequence). This CDR3 contains 17 residues. The CDR3 DNA is TGTGCCAGCAGCTTGGCACTTACAGGGGCGGATGTCTATGGCTACACCTTC. Its protein product is CASSLALTGADVYGYTF.

As DNA, the CDR3 is TGTGCCAGCAGTTACTCCAGGGCCTACTCCTACGAGCAGTACTTC. This encodes CASSYSRAYSYEQYF. The rearrangement uses TRBV6-5 and TRBJ2-7; weak D call: TRBD1 (5 bases). From germline, CDR1 is MNHEY and CDR2 SVGAGI. CDR3 length equals 15 residues. Trimming took 0 bases from V and 0 from J, leaving 9 bases between them.

This chain connects TRBV7-8 to TRBJ2-7; TRBD2 aligns across 8 bases. This CDR3 region has 15 residues. With V trimmed by 5 bases and J by 4 bases, 10 bases remained unmatched. CDR1 is SGHVS and CDR2 is FQNEAQ in the germline V gene. The CDR3 reads CASSLTWASGYEQYF. The CDR3 DNA reads TGTGCCAGCAGCCTAACATGGGCTAGCGGGTACGAGCAGTACTTC.

This clone was recorded once. This CDR3 is also generated by other DNA sequences in the sample. The chain recombines TRBV5-1 with TRBJ2-7; 7 nucleotides agree with TRBD1. Germline CDR1 and CDR2: SGHRS and YFSETQ. The CDR3 runs to 14 residues. V trimming: 4 bases; J trimming: 4 bases; junction bases outside the gene matches: 8. For the CDR3, the DNA is TGCGCCAGCAGCCCTGACAGGGCTGGATACGAGCAGTACTTC. Translation: CASSPDRAGYEQYF.

The chain combines TRBV6-1 with TRBJ1-5, with D perhaps matching TRBD1 (6 bases). This CDR3 contains 12 residues. Looked up from germline, CDR1 is MNHNS and CDR2 is SASEGT. The V and J ends lost 3 bases and 10 bases respectively, with 10 bases between them. CDR3 in amino acids: CASSDKGVPQHF. CDR3 DNA: TGTGCCAGCAGTGATAAGGGGGTCCCCCAGCATTTT.

The chain recombines TRBV5-4 with TRBJ1-1; possibly TRBD1 for D (6 bases). The ends were cut back, 0 bases at V and 7 bases at J, with 16 bases in the middle. The germline V gene has CDR1 SGHNT and CDR2 YYREEE (reference sequence). The CDR3 has 15 residues. The CDR3 nucleotides read TGTGCCAGCAGCTTGGGTGGCAGGGGACCTCATGAAGCTTTCTTT. It encodes CASSLGGRGPHEAFF.

The chain combines TRBV6-5 with TRBJ1-2; D is possibly TRBD1 (6 bases). The germline gives CDR1 MNHEY, CDR2 SVGAGI. The CDR3 runs 13 residues. V lost 6 bases and J 6 bases, leaving 14 bases between the germline ends. CDR3 in amino acids: CASRFLTGNGYTF. The CDR3 bases are TGTGCCAGCAGATTTCTTACAGGGAATGGCTACACCTTC.

The chain recombines TRBV29-1 with TRBJ2-3; 10 positions agree with TRBD1. This CDR3 spans 15 amino acids. Looked up from germline, CDR1 is SQVTM and CDR2 is ANQGSEA. V was clipped by 6 bases and J by 4 bases; unmatched bases: 10. In nucleotides, the CDR3 is TGCAGCGTCAACCGCGCGGGACAGGGGTCAGATACGCAGTATTTT. Its translation: CSVNRAGQGSDTQYF.

CDR3 sequence (DNA): TGTGCCAGCAGCTTCCCGGGGGCGGGAGTCCCGACCGAGCAGTACTTC. This sequence encodes CASSFPGAGVPTEQYF. V is TRBV7-8 and J is TRBJ2-7; a weak D match, TRBD2 (7 bases). The CDR3 loop spans 16 amino acids. Per the germline V gene, CDR1 is SGHVS and CDR2 is FQNEAQ. Deletions cut 3 bases from V and 6 bases from J, with 21 bases between.